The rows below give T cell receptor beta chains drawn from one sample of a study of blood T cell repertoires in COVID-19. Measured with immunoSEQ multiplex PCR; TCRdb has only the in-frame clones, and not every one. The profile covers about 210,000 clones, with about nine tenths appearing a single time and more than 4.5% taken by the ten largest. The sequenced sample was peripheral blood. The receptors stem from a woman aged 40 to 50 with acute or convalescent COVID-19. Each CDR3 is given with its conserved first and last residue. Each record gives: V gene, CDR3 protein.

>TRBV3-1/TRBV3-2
CASSWPGQGTGELFF
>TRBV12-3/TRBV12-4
CASTQGGKLFF
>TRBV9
CASSGGRAKNIQYF
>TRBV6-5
CASRKGKGHGNTIYF
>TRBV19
CASKGDTQYF
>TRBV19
CASSLGDFEAFF
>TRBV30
CAWSVLIIRTVRSLNTEAFF
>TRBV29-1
CSVTLGQGPYGYTF
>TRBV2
CASSAPGQGKAEAFF
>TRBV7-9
CASSRGGSTEKLFF
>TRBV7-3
CASARGGSYNEQFF
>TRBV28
CASSLWAGRSNQPQHF
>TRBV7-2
CASSMAPTYDRDYGYTF
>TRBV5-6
CASSLRDRGDYF
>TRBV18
CASSPPGRNQETQYF
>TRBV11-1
CASMPGLASSDTQYF
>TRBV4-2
CASSPRQGTIKAFF
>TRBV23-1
CASSQSRGQGNGQPQHF
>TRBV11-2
CASSLRLAGGPDTQYF
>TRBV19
CASSIIASALTDTQYF
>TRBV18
CASSRGQGARGYTF
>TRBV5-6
CASSLVDSANSPLHF
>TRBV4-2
CASSQGTGTGSLIDEKLFF
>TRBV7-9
CASSSGQNQPQHF
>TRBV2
CASSDGHTSTDTQYF
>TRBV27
CASSPWDRGAPGYGYTF